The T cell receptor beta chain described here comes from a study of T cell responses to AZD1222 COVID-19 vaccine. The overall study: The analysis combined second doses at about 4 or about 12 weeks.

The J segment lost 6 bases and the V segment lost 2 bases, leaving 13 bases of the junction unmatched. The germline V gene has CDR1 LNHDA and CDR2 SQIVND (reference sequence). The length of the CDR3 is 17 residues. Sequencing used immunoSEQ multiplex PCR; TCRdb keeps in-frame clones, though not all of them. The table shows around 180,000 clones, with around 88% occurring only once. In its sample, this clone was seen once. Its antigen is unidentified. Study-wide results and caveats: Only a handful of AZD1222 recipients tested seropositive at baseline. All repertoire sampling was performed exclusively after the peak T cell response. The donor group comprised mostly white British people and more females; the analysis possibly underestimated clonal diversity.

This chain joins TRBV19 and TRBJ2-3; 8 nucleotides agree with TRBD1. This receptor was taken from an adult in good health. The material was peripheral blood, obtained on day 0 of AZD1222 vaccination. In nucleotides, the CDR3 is TGTGCCAGTAGTATACGGCAAATGGCAGGGGGCGCGGATACGCAGTATTTT. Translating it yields CASSIRQMAGGADTQYF.